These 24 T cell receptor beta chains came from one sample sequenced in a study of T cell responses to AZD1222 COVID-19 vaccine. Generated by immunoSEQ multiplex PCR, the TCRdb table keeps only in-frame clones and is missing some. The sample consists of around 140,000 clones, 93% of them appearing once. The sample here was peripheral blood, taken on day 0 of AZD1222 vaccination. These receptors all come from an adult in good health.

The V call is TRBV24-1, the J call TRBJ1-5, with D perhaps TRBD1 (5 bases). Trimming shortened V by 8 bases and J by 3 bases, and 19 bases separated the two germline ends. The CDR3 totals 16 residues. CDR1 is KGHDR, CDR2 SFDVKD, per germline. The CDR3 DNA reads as TGTGCCACCAATAACAGGACGTGGCGCCACAATCAGCCCCAGCATTTT. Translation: CATNNRTWRHNQPQHF.

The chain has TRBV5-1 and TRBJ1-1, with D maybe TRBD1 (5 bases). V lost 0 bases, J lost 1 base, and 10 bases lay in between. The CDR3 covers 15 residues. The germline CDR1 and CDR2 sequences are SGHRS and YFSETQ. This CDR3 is CASSLDEGKNTEAFF. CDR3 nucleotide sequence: TGCGCCAGCAGCTTGGATGAGGGGAAGAACACTGAAGCTTTCTTT.

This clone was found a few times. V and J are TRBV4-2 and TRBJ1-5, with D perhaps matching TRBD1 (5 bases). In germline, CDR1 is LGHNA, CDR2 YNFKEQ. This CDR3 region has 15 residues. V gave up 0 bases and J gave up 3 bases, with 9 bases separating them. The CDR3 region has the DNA TGTGCCAGCAGCCAAGATGGGACCTTCAATCAGCCCCAGCATTTT. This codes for CASSQDGTFNQPQHF.

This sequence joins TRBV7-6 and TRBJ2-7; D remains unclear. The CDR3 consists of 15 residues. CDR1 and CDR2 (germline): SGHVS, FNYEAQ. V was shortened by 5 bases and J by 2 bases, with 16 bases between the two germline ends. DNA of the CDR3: TGTGCCAGCAGCGAACTTTCCGGCGGACCCTACGAGCAGTACTTC. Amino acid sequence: CASSELSGGPYEQYF.

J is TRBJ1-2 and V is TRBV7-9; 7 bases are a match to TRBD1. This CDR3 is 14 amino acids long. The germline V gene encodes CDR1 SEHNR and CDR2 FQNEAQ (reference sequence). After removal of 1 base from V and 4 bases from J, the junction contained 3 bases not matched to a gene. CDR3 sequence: CASSLGQGGYGYTF. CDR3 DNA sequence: TGTGCCAGCAGCTTAGGACAGGGAGGCTATGGCTACACCTTC.

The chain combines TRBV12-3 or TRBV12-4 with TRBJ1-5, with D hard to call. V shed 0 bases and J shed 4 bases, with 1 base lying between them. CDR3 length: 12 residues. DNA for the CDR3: TGTGCCAGCAGTTTAGCGAATCAGCCCCAGCATTTT. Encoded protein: CASSLANQPQHF.

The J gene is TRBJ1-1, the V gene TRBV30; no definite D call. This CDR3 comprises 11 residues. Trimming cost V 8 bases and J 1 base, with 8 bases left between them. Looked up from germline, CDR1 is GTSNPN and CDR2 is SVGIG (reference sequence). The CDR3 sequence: CATSRNTEAFF. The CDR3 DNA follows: TGTGCCACCTCCAGGAACACTGAAGCTTTCTTT.

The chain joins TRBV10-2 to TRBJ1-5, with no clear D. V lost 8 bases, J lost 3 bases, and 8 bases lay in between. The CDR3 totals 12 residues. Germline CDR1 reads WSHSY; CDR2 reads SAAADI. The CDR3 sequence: CASSPFNQPQHF. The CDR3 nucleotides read TGCGCCAGCTCCCCTTTCAATCAGCCCCAGCATTTT.

This CDR3 is CASSFTGSSYNSPLHF. The CDR3 coding sequence is TGTGCCAGCAGCTTTACGGGGAGCTCCTATAATTCACCCCTCCACTTT. This chain connects TRBV5-5 to TRBJ1-6; D gene uncertain. Germline CDR1 is SGHKS and CDR2 is YYEKEE (reference sequence). The V end lost 2 bases, the J end lost 0 bases, and 9 bases lay between the germline ends. This CDR3 comprises 16 residues. The full variable domain, its missing parts supplied by reference TRBV5-5 and TRBJ1-6, is DAGVTQSPTHLIKTRGQQVTLRCSPISGHKSVSWYQQVLGQGPQFIFQYYEKEERGRGNFPDRFSARQFPNYSSELNVNALLLGDSALYLCASSFTGSSYNSPLHFGNGTRLTVT.

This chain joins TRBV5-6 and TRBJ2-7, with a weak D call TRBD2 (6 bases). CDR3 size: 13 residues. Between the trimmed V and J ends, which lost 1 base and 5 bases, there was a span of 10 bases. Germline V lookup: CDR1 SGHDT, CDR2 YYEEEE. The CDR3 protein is CASSLSPGDEQYF. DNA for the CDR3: TGTGCCAGCAGCTTGTCCCCGGGGGACGAGCAGTACTTC. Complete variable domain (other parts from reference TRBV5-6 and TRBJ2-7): DAGVTQSPTHLIKTRGQQVTLRCSPKSGHDTVSWYQQALGQGPQFIFQYYEEEERQRGNFPDRFSGHQFPNYSSELNVNALLLGDSALYLCASSLSPGDEQYFGPGTRLTVT.

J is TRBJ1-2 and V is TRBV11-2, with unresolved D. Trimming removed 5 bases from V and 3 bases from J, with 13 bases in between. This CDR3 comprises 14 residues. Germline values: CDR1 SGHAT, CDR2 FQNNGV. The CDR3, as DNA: TGTGCCAGCAGCCCCGCCCCTGGTGACTATGGCTACACCTTC. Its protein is CASSPAPGDYGYTF.

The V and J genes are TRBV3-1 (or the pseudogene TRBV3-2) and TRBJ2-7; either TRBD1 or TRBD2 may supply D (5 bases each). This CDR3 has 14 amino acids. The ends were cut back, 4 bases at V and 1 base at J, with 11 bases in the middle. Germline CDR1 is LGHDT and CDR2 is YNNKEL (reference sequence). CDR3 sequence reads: CASSPMGESYEQYF. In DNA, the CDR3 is TGTGCCAGCAGCCCCATGGGGGAATCCTACGAGCAGTACTTC.

In DNA, the CDR3 is TGTGCCACCAGCAGAGTTGGACAGAACACTGAAGCTTTCTTT. Amino acids: CATSRVGQNTEAFF. The chain combines TRBV15 with TRBJ1-1; the D gene is possibly TRBD1 (5 bases). Germline CDR1 LNHNV, CDR2 YYDKDF (reference sequence). The V end was cut by 1 base, the J end by 1 base, with 7 bases between. The CDR3 has 14 amino acids.

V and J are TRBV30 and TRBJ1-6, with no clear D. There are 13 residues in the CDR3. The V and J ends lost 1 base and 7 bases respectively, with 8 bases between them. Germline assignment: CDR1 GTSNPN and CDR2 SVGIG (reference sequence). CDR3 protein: CAWSDLGNSPLHF. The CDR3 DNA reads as TGTGCCTGGAGTGATTTGGGAAATTCACCCCTCCACTTT. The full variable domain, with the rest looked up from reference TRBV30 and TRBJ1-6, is SQTIHQWPATLVQPVGSPLSLECTVEGTSNPNLYWYRQAAGRGLQLLFYSVGIGQISSEVPQNLSASRPQDRQFILSSKKLLLSDSGFYLCAWSDLGNSPLHFGNGTRLTVT.

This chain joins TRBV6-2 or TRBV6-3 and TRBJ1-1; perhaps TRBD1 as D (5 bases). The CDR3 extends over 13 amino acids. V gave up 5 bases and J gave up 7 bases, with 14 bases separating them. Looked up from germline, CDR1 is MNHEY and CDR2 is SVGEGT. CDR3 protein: CASSQDSLREAFF. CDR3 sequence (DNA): TGTGCCAGCAGTCAAGACAGCCTTCGTGAAGCTTTCTTT.

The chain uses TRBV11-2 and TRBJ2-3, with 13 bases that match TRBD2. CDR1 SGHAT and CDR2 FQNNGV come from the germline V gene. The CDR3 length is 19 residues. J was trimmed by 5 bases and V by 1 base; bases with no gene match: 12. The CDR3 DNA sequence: TGTGCCAGCAGCTTAGGCGGGACTAGCGGGGTCCCCTCGGGAGATACGCAGTATTTT. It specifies CASSLGGTSGVPSGDTQYF.

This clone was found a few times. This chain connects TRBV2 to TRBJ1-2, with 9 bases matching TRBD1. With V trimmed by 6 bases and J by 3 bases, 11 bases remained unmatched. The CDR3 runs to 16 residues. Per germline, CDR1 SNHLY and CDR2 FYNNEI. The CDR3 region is CASSGQGRKLHYGYTF. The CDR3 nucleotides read TGTGCCAGCAGCGGACAGGGGAGAAAGCTACACTATGGCTACACCTTC.

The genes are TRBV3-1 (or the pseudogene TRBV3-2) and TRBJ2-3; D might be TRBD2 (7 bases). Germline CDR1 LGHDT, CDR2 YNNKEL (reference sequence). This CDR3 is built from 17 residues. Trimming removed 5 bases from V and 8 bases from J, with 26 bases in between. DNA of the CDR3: TGTGCCAGCAGCGCCCGGGTGGGCGGGGGCGTCCGCGGTACGCAGTATTTT. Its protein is CASSARVGGGVRGTQYF.

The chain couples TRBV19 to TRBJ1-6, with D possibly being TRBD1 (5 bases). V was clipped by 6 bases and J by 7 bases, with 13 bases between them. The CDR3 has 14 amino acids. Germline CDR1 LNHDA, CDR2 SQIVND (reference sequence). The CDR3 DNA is TGTGCCAGTAGGATTCCAGGGTCGAATTCACCCCTCCACTTT. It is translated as CASRIPGSNSPLHF.

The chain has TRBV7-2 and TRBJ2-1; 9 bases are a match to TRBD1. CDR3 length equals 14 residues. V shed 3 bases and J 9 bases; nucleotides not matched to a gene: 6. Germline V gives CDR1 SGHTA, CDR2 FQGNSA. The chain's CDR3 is CASSFNRGQSEQFF. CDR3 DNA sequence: TGTGCCAGCAGCTTTAACAGGGGGCAAAGTGAGCAGTTCTTC.

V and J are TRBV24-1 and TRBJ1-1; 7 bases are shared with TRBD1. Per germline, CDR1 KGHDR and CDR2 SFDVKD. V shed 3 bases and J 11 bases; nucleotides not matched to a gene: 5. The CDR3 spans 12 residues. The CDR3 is CATSDNRGSAFF. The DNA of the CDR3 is TGTGCCACCAGTGATAACAGGGGTTCGGCTTTCTTT.

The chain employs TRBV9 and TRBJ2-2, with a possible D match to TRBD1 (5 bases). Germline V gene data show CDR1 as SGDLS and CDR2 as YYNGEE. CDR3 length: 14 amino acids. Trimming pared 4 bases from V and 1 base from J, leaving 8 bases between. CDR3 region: CASSPGQNTGELFF. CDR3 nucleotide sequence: TGTGCCAGCAGCCCCGGACAGAACACCGGGGAGCTGTTTTTT.

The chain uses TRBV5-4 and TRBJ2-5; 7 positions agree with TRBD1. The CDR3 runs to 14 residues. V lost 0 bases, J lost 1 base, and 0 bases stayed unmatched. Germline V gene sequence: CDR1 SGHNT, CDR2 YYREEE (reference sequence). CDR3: CASSLEGAQETQYF. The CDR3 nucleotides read TGTGCCAGCAGCTTGGAGGGGGCCCAAGAGACCCAGTACTTC.

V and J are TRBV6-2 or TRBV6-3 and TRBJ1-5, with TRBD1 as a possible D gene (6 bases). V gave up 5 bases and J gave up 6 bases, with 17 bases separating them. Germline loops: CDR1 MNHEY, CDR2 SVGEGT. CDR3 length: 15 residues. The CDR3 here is CASSRDGTHGQPQHF. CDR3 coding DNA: TGTGCCAGCAGTAGAGACGGGACACACGGTCAGCCCCAGCATTTT.